The present T cell receptor beta chain was sequenced within a study of siplizumab effects on memory and regulatory T cells. General observations from the study: Confirmation was lacking for the suppressive function of proliferating Tregs derived from siplizumab cultures.

Germline V gives CDR1 SGDLS, CDR2 YYNGEE. The V and J ends lost 5 bases and 0 bases respectively, with 10 bases between them. CDR3 length equals 14 residues. Concerning this clone: Its target is not known.

The data were produced by immunoSEQ multiplex PCR, yet TCRdb's version contains in-frame clones alone and is incomplete. The table has 100,000 to 120,000 clones, about nine tenths seen once. The chain is built from TRBV9 and TRBJ2-3; D might be TRBD1 (6 bases). Input material: CD4+ T cells sorted from blood. This receptor was obtained from a human donor in good health. CDR3 in amino acids: CASRRDTSTDTQYF. The CDR3 nucleotides read TGTGCCAGCAGAAGGGACACTAGCACAGATACGCAGTATTTT.